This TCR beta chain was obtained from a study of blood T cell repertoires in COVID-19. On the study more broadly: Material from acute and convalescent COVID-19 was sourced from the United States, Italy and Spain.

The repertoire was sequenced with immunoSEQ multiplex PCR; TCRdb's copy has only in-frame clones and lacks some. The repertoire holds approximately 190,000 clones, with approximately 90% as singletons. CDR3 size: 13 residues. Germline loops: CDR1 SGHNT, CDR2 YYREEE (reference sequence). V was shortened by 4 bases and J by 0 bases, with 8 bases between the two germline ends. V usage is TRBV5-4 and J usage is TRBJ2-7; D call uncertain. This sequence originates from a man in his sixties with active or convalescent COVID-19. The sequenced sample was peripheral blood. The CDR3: CASSPGSSYEQYF. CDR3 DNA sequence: TGTGCCAGCAGCCCTGGCTCCTCCTACGAGCAGTACTTC. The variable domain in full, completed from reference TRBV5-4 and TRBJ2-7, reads ETGVTQSPTHLIKTRGQQVTLRCSSQSGHNTVSWYQQALGQGPQFIFQYYREEENGRGNFPPRFSGLQFPNYSSELNVNALELDDSALYLCASSPGSSYEQYFGPGTRLTVT.